The clone carrying this TCR beta chain was picked up a small number of times. CDR3 length: 13 residues. V was shortened by 0 bases and J by 4 bases, with 7 bases between the two germline ends. The V gene's germline CDR1 is SGDLS and CDR2 YYNGEE. As originally analysed: Counts of nucleated cells, estimated from reference gene primer amplification, were obtained. Sequencing used immunoSEQ multiplex PCR; TCRdb keeps in-frame clones, though not all of them. V and J calls and clone size are given by that table; D and trimming were obtained from the DNA. The sample has about 140,000 clones, around 86% seen once. This sample stems from a study of blood T cell repertoires in COVID-19. Turning to the study itself: Both acute and convalescent COVID-19 samples were obtained from the United States, Italy and Spain. PBMCs, B-cell-depleted T cells, or T cells provided the cDNA or gDNA that made up the material.

Sequenced material: peripheral blood. The genes are TRBV9 and TRBJ1-2; no reliable D call. This receptor was identified in an elderly woman with acute or convalescent COVID-19. The CDR3: CASSVGRGYGYTF. The CDR3 nucleotides read TGTGCCAGCAGCGTAGGGCGGGGCTATGGCTACACCTTC.